Described below is a single TCR beta chain sequence and its context. The same CDR3 is also encoded by other DNA sequences in this sample. The investigators split CD4+ cells into a CD45RA+ naive subset and a CD45RA-negative memory subset. The CDR3 covers 17 residues. J gave up 2 bases and V 3 bases, and 3 bases lay outside the gene matches. The germline gives CDR1 SGHNT, CDR2 YENEEA. Under the authors' procedure: Junction-only immunoSEQ data arrived without quality scores, meaning filtering differed. Here immunoSEQ multiplex PCR was the method, and the copy in TCRdb shows in-frame clones only, minus some. V, J and clone size reflect that table, while D and trimming were determined from the DNA. This sample has around 2.5 million clones; approximately 94% occur once, and the top ten carry roughly 0.36%. These data come from a study of shared clonotypes between healthy human individuals.

The TCR comes from a man aged 18 to 30 in good health. Some clones in this sample may be carry-over from other donors' samples. Material: naive CD4+ T cells from PBMCs. Subset given: CD45RA+ positively selected. This chain joins TRBV11-3 and TRBJ2-3, with TRBD2 matching over 15 bases. CDR3 nucleotide sequence: TGTGCCAGCAGCTTCCGGACTAGCGGGAGGGCCACAGATACGCAGTATTTT. The encoded protein is CASSFRTSGRATDTQYF.